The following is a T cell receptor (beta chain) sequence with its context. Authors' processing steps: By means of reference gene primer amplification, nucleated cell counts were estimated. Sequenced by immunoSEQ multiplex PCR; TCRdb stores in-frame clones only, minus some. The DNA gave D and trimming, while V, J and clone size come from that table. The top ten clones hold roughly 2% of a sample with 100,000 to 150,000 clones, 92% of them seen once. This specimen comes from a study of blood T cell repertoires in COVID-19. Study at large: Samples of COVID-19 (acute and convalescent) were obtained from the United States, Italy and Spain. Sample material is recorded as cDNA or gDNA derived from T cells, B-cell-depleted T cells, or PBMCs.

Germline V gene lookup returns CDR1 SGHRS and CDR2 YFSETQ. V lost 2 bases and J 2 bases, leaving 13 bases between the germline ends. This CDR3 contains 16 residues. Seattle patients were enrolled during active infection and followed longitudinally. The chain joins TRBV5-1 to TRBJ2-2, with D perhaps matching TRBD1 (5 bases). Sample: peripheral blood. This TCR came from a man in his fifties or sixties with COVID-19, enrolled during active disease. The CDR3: CASSLRQQGNTGELFF. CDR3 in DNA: TGCGCCAGCAGCTTAAGGCAGCAGGGCAACACCGGGGAGCTGTTTTTT.